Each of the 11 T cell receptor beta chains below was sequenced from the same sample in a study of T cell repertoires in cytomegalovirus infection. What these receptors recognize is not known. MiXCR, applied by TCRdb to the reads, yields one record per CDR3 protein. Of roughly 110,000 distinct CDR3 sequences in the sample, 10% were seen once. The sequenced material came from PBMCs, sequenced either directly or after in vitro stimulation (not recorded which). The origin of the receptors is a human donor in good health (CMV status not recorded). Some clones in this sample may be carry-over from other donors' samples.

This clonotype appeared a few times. CDR3 sequence reads: CASSAGVGHEQYF. For the CDR3, the DNA is TGTGCCAGCAGCGCGGGGGTCGGCCACGAGCAGTACTTC. This chain links TRBV7-3 with TRBJ2-7, with TRBD2 matching 7 bases. Germline assignment: CDR1 SGHTA and CDR2 FQGTGA. J was trimmed by 5 bases and V by 5 bases; bases with no gene match: 6. This CDR3 is 13 amino acids long. The full variable domain, in which reference TRBV7-3 and TRBJ2-7 provide the parts outside the CDR3, is GAGVSQTPSNKVTEKGKYVELRCDPISGHTALYWYRQSLGQGPEFLIYFQGTGAADDSGLPNDRFFAVRPEGSVSTLKIQRTERGDSAVYLCASSAGVGHEQYFGPGTRLTVT.

The CDR3 bases are TGTGCCAGCAGCTTCTCTAGCGGGAGCACCTACGAGCAGTACGTC. This translates into CASSFSSGSTYEQYV. The chain joins TRBV5-5 to TRBJ2-7; 10 bases fit TRBD2. V lost 2 bases, J lost 2 bases, and 4 bases stayed unmatched. CDR3 length: 15 residues. Germline V gene lookup returns CDR1 SGHKS and CDR2 YYEKEE (reference sequence).

CDR3 bases: TGCGCCAGCAGCCAAGCGGGCAATGAGCAGTTCTTC. Its protein product is CASSQAGNEQFF. The gene calls are TRBV4-1 and TRBJ2-1; D is unresolved. CDR3 size: 12 residues. The V gene's germline CDR1 is MGHRA and CDR2 YSYEKL. Trimming removed 1 base from V and 6 bases from J, with 4 bases in between.

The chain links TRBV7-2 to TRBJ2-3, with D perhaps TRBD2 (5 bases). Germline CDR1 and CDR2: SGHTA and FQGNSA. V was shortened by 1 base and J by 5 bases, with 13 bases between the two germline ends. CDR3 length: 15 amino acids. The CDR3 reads CASSLEAGGQDTQYF. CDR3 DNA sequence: TGTGCCAGCAGCTTAGAGGCGGGCGGGCAAGATACGCAGTATTTT.

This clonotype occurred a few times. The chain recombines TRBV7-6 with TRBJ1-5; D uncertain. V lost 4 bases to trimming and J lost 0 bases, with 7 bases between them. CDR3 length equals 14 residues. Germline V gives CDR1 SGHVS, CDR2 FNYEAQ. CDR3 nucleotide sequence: TGTGCCAGCAGCTCAATTACTAGCAATCAGCCCCAGCATTTT. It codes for CASSSITSNQPQHF.

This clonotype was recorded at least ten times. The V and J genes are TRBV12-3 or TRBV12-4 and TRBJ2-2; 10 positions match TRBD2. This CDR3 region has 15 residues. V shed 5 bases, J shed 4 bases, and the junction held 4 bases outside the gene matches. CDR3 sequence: CASSTGLAATGELFF. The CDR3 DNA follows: TGTGCCAGCAGTACCGGACTAGCGGCCACCGGGGAGCTGTTTTTT.

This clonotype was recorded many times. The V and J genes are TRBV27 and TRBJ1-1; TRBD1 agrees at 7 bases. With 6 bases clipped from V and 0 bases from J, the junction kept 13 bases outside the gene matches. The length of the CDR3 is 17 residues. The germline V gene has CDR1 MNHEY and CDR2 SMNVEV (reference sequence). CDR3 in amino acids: CASRTGFTRTMNTEAFF. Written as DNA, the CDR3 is TGTGCCAGCAGGACAGGGTTTACCCGAACCATGAACACTGAAGCTTTCTTT.

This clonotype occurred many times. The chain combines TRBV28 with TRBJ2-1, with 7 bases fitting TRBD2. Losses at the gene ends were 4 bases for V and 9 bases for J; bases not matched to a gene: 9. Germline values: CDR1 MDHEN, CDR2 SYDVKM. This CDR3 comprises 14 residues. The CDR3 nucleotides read TGTGCCAGCAGTTCCCCAACCTTAGCGGGTGAGCAGTTCTTC. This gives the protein CASSSPTLAGEQFF.

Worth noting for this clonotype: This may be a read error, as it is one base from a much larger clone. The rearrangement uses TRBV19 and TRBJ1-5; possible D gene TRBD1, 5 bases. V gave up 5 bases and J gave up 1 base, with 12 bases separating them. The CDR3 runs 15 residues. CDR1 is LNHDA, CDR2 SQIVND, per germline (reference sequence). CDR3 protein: CASSPTGGSNQPQHF. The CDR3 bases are TGTGCCAGTAGTCCCACTGGGGGGAGCAATCAGCCCCAGCATTTT.

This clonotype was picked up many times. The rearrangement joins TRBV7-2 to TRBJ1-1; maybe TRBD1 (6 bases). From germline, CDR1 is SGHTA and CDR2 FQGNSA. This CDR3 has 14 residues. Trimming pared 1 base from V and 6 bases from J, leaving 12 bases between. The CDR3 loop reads CASSLGPGAAEAFF. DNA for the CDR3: TGTGCCAGCAGCTTAGGGCCGGGGGCCGCTGAAGCTTTCTTT.

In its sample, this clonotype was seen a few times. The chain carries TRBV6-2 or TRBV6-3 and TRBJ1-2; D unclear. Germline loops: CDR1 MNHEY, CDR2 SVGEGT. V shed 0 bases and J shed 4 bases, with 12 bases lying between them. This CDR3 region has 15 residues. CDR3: CASSYSGRQFYGYTF. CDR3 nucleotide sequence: TGTGCCAGCAGTTACTCGGGCCGACAATTCTATGGCTACACCTTC.